One and the same sample provided the 7 T cell receptor beta chains below, sequenced in a study of cytomegalovirus exposure and HLA in healthy donors. The PCR contained 60 Vbeta and 13 Jbeta primers. Method: immunoSEQ multiplex PCR; TCRdb's copy keeps in-frame clones and lacks some. The sample carries approximately 150,000 clones, about 75% recorded once. The sample taken for sequencing was PBMCs. The receptors come from a male donor in good health and CMV-seronegative.

The chain couples TRBV7-3 to TRBJ2-5, with D perhaps matching TRBD2 (6 bases). This CDR3 is 13 amino acids long. Germline CDR1 is SGHTA and CDR2 is FQGTGA. With 5 bases removed from V and 10 bases from J, the gap between germline ends came to 17 bases. In nucleotides, the CDR3 is TGTGCCAGCAGCCCCCCCGGAGGAGGGGACCAGTACTTC. Protein sequence: CASSPPGGGDQYF.

This clone showed up just once. The J gene is TRBJ1-1, the V gene TRBV2; no definite D call. The CDR3 has 13 residues. Between the trimmed V and J ends, which lost 7 bases and 0 bases, there was a span of 9 bases. Germline V gene sequence: CDR1 SNHLY, CDR2 FYNNEI. Written as DNA, the CDR3 is TGTGCCAGCACTGGGCAGGTGAACACTGAAGCTTTCTTT. This gives the protein CASTGQVNTEAFF.

This clone was picked up a small number of times. The rearrangement uses TRBV28 and TRBJ1-2; TRBD1 is a possible D gene (6 bases). This CDR3 region has 14 residues. The germline V gene has CDR1 MDHEN and CDR2 SYDVKM. Trimming pared 3 bases from V and 6 bases from J, leaving 14 bases between. The CDR3 sequence: CASSFQGLQHGYTF. Here the CDR3 DNA reads TGTGCCAGCAGTTTTCAGGGGCTACAACATGGCTACACCTTC.

This chain connects TRBV30 to TRBJ2-7; D gene ambiguous. The germline V gene encodes CDR1 GTSNPN and CDR2 SVGIG (reference sequence). V was shortened by 3 bases and J by 5 bases, with 5 bases between the two germline ends. The CDR3 covers 10 residues. CDR3 region: CAWSLHEQYF. As DNA, the CDR3 is TGTGCCTGGAGCCTCCACGAGCAGTACTTC.

The genes are TRBV19 and TRBJ2-1, with D maybe TRBD2 (5 bases). Germline lookup yields CDR1 LNHDA and CDR2 SQIVND (reference sequence). This CDR3 region has 16 residues. V was trimmed by 1 base and J by 2 bases, leaving 12 bases between them. CDR3 nucleotide sequence: TGTGCCAGTAGTATAGTGGGTAGCGCCCCCTACAATGAGCAGTTCTTC. Translating it yields CASSIVGSAPYNEQFF.

The CDR3 DNA reads TGCGCCAGCAGCTGGGGGGGCCAAGAGACCCAGTACTTC. Its translation is CASSWGGQETQYF. V usage is TRBV5-1 and J usage is TRBJ2-5, with TRBD2 identical over 7 bases. The germline CDR1 and CDR2 sequences are SGHRS and YFSETQ. The CDR3 runs 13 residues. V shed 3 bases and J 1 base; nucleotides not matched to a gene: 0.

The V and J genes are TRBV29-1 and TRBJ2-3; D possibly corresponds to TRBD2 (6 bases). The CDR3 is 13 amino acids. The V and J ends lost 3 bases and 8 bases respectively, with 15 bases between them. Germline loops: CDR1 SQVTM, CDR2 ANQGSEA. The CDR3 loop is CSVERDVGGTQYF. DNA of the CDR3: TGCAGCGTTGAGCGGGATGTCGGGGGTACGCAGTATTTT.